The clone carrying this T cell receptor (beta chain) came up many times. Its antigen is not identified. The record originates from a study of T cells in Graves' hyperthyroidism and ophthalmopathy. Study at large: Prior to any treatment, at the point of initial diagnosis, peripheral blood was collected.

The germline V gene encodes CDR1 MNHEY and CDR2 SVGEGT. This CDR3 has 16 residues. With 5 bases removed from V and 0 bases from J, the gap between germline ends came to 17 bases. Thyroid ultrasound and orbital computed tomography, with clinical symptoms and serum thyroxine and TRAb, informed diagnoses. PBMCs were sourced from approximately 10 ml fresh peripheral blood. The source material, RNA transcripts, was used to amplify TCR beta CDR3 regions. Researchers ran a first-round RT-PCR on the TCR CDR3 using the HTBI primer set. One entry per CDR3 protein results from TCRdb running MiXCR on the multiplex PCR reads. The sample yields around 570,000 distinct CDR3 sequences, just under 20% seen once. Findings of the study overall: Blood also showed most of the thyroid clonotypes that were expanded above 0.001.

Material for sequencing was blood. The clonotype originates from a man aged 40-49 years with Graves' ophthalmopathy. The rearrangement joins TRBV6-2 or TRBV6-3 to TRBJ2-7; D perhaps matches TRBD2 (5 bases). CDR3 nucleotides: TGTGCCAGCAGTCCACCCCCTAGCATTTCCTCCTACGAGCAGTACTTC. Protein product: CASSPPPSISSYEQYF.